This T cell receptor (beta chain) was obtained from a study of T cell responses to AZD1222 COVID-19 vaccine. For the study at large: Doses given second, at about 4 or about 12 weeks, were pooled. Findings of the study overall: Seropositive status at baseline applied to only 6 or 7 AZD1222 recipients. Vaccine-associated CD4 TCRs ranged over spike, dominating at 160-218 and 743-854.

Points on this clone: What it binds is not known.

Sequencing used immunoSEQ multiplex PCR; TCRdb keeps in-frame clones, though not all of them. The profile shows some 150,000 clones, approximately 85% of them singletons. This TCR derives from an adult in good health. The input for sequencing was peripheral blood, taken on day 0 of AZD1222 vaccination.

CDR3 sequence: CASSLHPSGPYGYTF. The DNA for the CDR3 is TGTGCCAGCAGTTTGCACCCATCAGGACCCTATGGCTACACCTTC. The V call is TRBV28, the J call TRBJ1-2; D not certain. The CDR3 has 15 amino acids. V dropped 3 bases and J dropped 4 bases, with 15 bases sitting between them. Germline V gene sequence: CDR1 MDHEN, CDR2 SYDVKM.